The 3 T cell receptor beta chains below all came from one sample that was sequenced in a study of monozygotic twins with inflammatory bowel disease. Using the 5' RACE reads, TCRdb records one entry per CDR3 protein without DNA. The sample yields just under 45,000 distinct CDR3 sequences, of which the top ten take up 5% to 6%. The sequencing input was blood. All receptors come from a human donor with ulcerative colitis or Crohn's disease, or a healthy co-twin of an affected twin (not recorded which).

This chain uses TRBV24-1 with TRBJ1-2. Germline-derived CDR1 and CDR2 are KGHDR and SFDVKD. The CDR3 spans 13 residues. CDR3: CATSDPSNYGYTF.

The chain recombines TRBV9 with TRBJ2-7. The germline gives CDR1 SGDLS, CDR2 YYNGEE. The CDR3 spans 15 residues. The CDR3 is CASSVGRGSSYEQYF.

This chain joins TRBV7-9 and TRBJ2-1. This CDR3 region has 17 residues. Germline CDR1 SEHNR, CDR2 FQNEAQ (reference sequence). The CDR3 protein is CASSSPSSVFSYNEQFF.